The 6 T cell receptor beta chains below were found in one sample sequenced in a study of T cells after yellow fever vaccination. One entry per CDR3 protein results from TCRdb running MiXCR on the 5' RACE reads. The table records fewer than 400,000 distinct CDR3 sequences, 6% to 8% of them present only once. Here the sequenced sample was PBMCs, taken 5 days after the yellow fever booster vaccination. The receptors come from a man aged 30-40 years who received the YFV17D yellow fever vaccine.

The sample holds many counts of this clonotype. This chain links TRBV18 with TRBJ2-1, with D hard to call. The germline CDR1 and CDR2 sequences are KGHSH and LQKENI. The CDR3 length is 13 residues. The V gene lost 3 bases and the J gene lost 9 bases, with 12 bases spanning the gap. CDR3 sequence reads: CASSPTLRVEQFF. In DNA form, the CDR3 reads TGTGCCAGCTCACCCACTCTTAGGGTTGAGCAGTTCTTC.

This clonotype was counted only a few times. This sequence joins TRBV20-1 and TRBJ2-2; D is possibly TRBD2 (5 bases). Germline V gene data show CDR1 as DFQATT and CDR2 as SNEGSKA (reference sequence). The CDR3 length is 15 residues. V lost 5 bases and J lost 0, with 13 bases in between. In DNA form, the CDR3 reads TGCAGTGCTCGACCGTGGAGGTCGAACACCGGGGAGCTGTTTTTT. It encodes CSARPWRSNTGELFF.

At least ten counts were recorded for this clonotype. V usage is TRBV7-2 and J usage is TRBJ2-7; 7 nucleotides match TRBD1. CDR1 is SGHTA and CDR2 is FQGNSA in the germline V gene. CDR3 length: 13 amino acids. V shed 8 bases and J 5 bases; nucleotides not matched to a gene: 9. The CDR3 spells CASGTGVIDEQYF. The CDR3 DNA sequence: TGTGCCAGCGGAACAGGGGTAATCGACGAGCAGTACTTC.

The J gene is TRBJ2-7, the V gene TRBV7-6, with D unresolved. The length of the CDR3 is 15 residues. The V end lost 0 bases, the J end lost 7 bases, and 16 bases lay between the germline ends. CDR1 SGHVS and CDR2 FNYEAQ come from the germline V gene. This CDR3 reads CASSLAPDRMGEQYF. For the CDR3, the DNA is TGTGCCAGCAGCTTAGCCCCGGACCGAATGGGAGAGCAGTACTTC.

This clonotype was counted ten times or more. This sequence joins TRBV25-1 and TRBJ2-3; 13 bases are shared with TRBD2. This CDR3 is built from 16 residues. With V trimmed by 2 bases and J by 5 bases, 4 bases remained unmatched. The germline gives CDR1 MGHDK, CDR2 SYGVNS. The CDR3 spells CASSERTSGSGDTQYF. CDR3 DNA sequence: TGTGCCAGCAGTGAAAGGACTAGCGGGAGTGGAGATACGCAGTATTTT.

This clonotype was counted many times. V gene TRBV28 combines with J gene TRBJ2-7; 7 nucleotides align to TRBD1. Trimming removed 7 bases from V and 5 bases from J; junction bases left unmatched: 14. The CDR3 contains 15 residues. Germline values: CDR1 MDHEN, CDR2 SYDVKM. The CDR3 DNA sequence: TGTGCCAGCACCACCTCGACAGGGACCTCGGACGAGCAGTACTTC. Its protein product is CASTTSTGTSDEQYF.